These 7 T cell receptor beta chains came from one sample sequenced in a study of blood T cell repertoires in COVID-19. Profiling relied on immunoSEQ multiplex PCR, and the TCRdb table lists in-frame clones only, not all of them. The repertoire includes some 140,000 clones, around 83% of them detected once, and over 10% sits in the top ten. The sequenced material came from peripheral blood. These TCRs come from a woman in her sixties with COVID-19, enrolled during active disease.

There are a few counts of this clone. CDR3 region: CASSVEGGGIYGYTF. CDR3 coding DNA: TGTGCCAGCAGCGTAGAGGGAGGGGGGATCTATGGCTACACCTTC. The V call is TRBV9, the J call TRBJ1-2; tentative D call: TRBD1 (6 bases). V was trimmed by 0 bases and J by 4 bases, leaving 13 bases between them. The CDR3 covers 15 residues. Germline V gene data show CDR1 as SGDLS and CDR2 as YYNGEE.

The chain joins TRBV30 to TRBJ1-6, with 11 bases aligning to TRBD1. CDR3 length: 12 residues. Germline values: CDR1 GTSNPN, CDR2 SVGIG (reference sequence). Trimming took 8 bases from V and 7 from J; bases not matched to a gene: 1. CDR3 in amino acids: CAGDRGNSPLHF. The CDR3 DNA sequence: TGTGCCGGGGACAGGGGGAATTCACCCCTCCACTTT.

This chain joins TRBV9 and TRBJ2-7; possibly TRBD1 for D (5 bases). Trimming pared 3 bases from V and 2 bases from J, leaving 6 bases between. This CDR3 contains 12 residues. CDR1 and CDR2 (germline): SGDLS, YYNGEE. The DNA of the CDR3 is TGTGCCAGCAGCGCAGGGACCTACGAGCAGTACTTC. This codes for CASSAGTYEQYF.

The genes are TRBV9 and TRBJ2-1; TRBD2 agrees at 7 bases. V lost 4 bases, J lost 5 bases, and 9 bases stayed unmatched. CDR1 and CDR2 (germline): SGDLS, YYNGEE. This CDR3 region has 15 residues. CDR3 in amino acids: CASSLLGTNNNEQFF. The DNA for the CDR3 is TGTGCCAGCAGCCTCCTCGGGACTAACAACAATGAGCAGTTCTTC.

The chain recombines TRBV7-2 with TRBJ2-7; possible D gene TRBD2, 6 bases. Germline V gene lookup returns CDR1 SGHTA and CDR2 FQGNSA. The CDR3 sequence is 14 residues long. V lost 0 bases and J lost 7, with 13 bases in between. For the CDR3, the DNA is TGTGCCAGCAGCTTAGCCCCAGGGAGGCGGGAGCAGTACGTC. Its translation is CASSLAPGRREQYV.

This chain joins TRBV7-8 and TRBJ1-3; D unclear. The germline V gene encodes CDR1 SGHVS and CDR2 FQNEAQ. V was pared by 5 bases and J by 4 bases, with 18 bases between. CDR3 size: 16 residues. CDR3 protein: CASSNRGGVLGNTIYF. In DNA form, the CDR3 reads TGTGCCAGCAGCAACCGCGGCGGGGTGTTAGGAAACACCATATATTTT. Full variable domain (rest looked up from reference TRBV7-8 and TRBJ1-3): GAGVSQSPRYKVAKRGQDVALRCDPISGHVSLFWYQQALGQGPEFLTYFQNEAQLDKSGLPSDRFFAERPEGSVSTLKIQRTQQEDSAVYLCASSNRGGVLGNTIYFGEGSWLTVV.

CDR3 region: CSPQRVRWGQGLGNQPQHF. DNA of the CDR3: TGTTCCCCACAGCGTGTACGATGGGGACAGGGCCTTGGGAATCAGCCCCAGCATTTT. The chain is built from TRBV6-4 and TRBJ1-5, with TRBD1 matching 9 bases. The CDR3 spans 19 residues. CDR1 is MRHNA and CDR2 is SNTAGT in the germline V gene.